The rows below give T cell receptor beta chains drawn from one sample of a study of CD8+CD57+ T cells in acquired aplastic anemia. TCRdb fed the reads into MiXCR, producing one record per CDR3 protein. Among hundreds of thousands of distinct CDR3 sequences listed, 65% to 80% were seen once. Sequencing input: sorted CD4+, CD8+, or CD8+CD57+ T cells (not recorded which) from PBMCs. The receptors come from a human donor in good health, serving as a control. Each CDR3 is given with its conserved first and last residue. Each record gives: CDR3 length, V gene, D gene, J gene, clone size, CDR3 protein, CDR3 DNA. D genes are given only for firm matches. Expanded clones get a size class; other rows say once, few or many, or leave the size out.

len: 15
v_gene: TRBV7-9
d_gene: -
j_gene: TRBJ2-5
abundance: -
CDR3aa: CASTRERGGMGNEYF
CDR3nt: TGTGCCAGCACCAGGGAAAGGGGCGGAATGGGGAATGAGTACTTC

len: 14
v_gene: TRBV11-3
d_gene: -
j_gene: TRBJ2-2
abundance: -
CDR3aa: CASSGRRGRGELFF
CDR3nt: TGTGCCAGCAGTGGGCGAAGGGGAAGGGGGGAGCTGTTTTTT

len: 15
v_gene: TRBV7-6
d_gene: -
j_gene: TRBJ1-2
abundance: -
CDR3aa: CAGSVTPGYEQDFTF
CDR3nt: TGTGCCGGCAGCGTAACCCCAGGGTACGAGCAGGACTTCACCTTC

len: 13
v_gene: TRBV10-1
d_gene: -
j_gene: TRBJ1-2
abundance: few
CDR3aa: CASSQNRDYGYTF
CDR3nt: TGCGCCAGCAGTCAAAACCGGGACTATGGCTACACCTTC

len: 12
v_gene: TRBV7-2
d_gene: -
j_gene: TRBJ1-1
abundance: few
CDR3aa: CASSLVGSRAFF
CDR3nt: TGTGCCAGCAGCTTAGTGGGCTCAAGAGCTTTCTTT

len: 15
v_gene: TRBV20-1
d_gene: TRBD1
j_gene: TRBJ2-3
abundance: -
CDR3aa: CSAKPGQGGTDTQYF
CDR3nt: TGCAGTGCAAAACCGGGACAGGGGGGAACAGATACGCAGTATTTT

len: 14
v_gene: TRBV11-2
d_gene: -
j_gene: TRBJ1-2
abundance: -
CDR3aa: CASSVARLGVGYTF
CDR3nt: TGTGCCAGCAGCGTCGCCCGACTGGGGGTTGGCTACACCTTC

len: 15
v_gene: TRBV25-1
d_gene: -
j_gene: TRBJ1-6
abundance: many
CDR3aa: CASSDTGSYNSPLHF
CDR3nt: TGTGCCAGCAGTGACACGGGATCTTATAATTCACCCCTCCACTTT

len: 15
v_gene: TRBV5-6
d_gene: -
j_gene: TRBJ1-1
abundance: few
CDR3aa: CASSLGGSGNTEAFF
CDR3nt: TGTGCCAGCAGCTTGGGGGGCTCTGGAAACACTGAAGCTTTCTTT

len: 15
v_gene: TRBV20-1
d_gene: TRBD2
j_gene: TRBJ2-3
abundance: many
CDR3aa: CSARDPAGGQDTQYF
CDR3nt: TGCAGTGCTAGAGATCCTGCGGGGGGGCAAGATACGCAGTATTTT

len: 12
v_gene: TRBV2
d_gene: TRBD2
j_gene: TRBJ2-5
abundance: many
CDR3aa: CATSGGAETQYF
CDR3nt: TGTGCCACTAGCGGGGGGGCCGAGACCCAGTACTTC

len: 13
v_gene: TRBV20-1
d_gene: TRBD1
j_gene: TRBJ1-3
abundance: -
CDR3aa: CSTRQGDSPPIYF
CDR3nt: TGCAGTACAAGACAGGGGGATTCACCCCCCATATATTTT

len: 17
v_gene: TRBV15
d_gene: TRBD2
j_gene: TRBJ2-1
abundance: -
CDR3aa: CATSRAPGTSGYNEQFF
CDR3nt: TGTGCCACCAGCAGAGCGCCCGGGACTAGCGGTTACAATGAGCAGTTCTTC

len: 13
v_gene: TRBV11-2
d_gene: -
j_gene: TRBJ1-1
abundance: once
CDR3aa: CTSTIGINTEAFF
CDR3nt: TGTACCAGCACTATAGGGATCAACACTGAAGCTTTCTTT

len: 13
v_gene: TRBV20-1
d_gene: TRBD2
j_gene: TRBJ2-5
abundance: -
CDR3aa: CSAGPSAAGAQYF
CDR3nt: TGCAGTGCTGGACCCTCAGCGGCGGGGGCCCAGTACTTC

len: 14
v_gene: TRBV2
d_gene: -
j_gene: TRBJ1-1
abundance: many
CDR3aa: CASSILGVNTEAFF
CDR3nt: TGTGCCAGCAGTATACTGGGGGTGAACACTGAAGCTTTCTTT

len: 13
v_gene: TRBV19
d_gene: -
j_gene: TRBJ1-5
abundance: few
CDR3aa: CATKGGYDQPQHF
CDR3nt: TGTGCCACCAAGGGAGGGTATGATCAGCCCCAGCATTTC

len: 11
v_gene: TRBV7-2
d_gene: -
j_gene: TRBJ2-1
abundance: few
CDR3aa: CASSLWGEQFF
CDR3nt: TGTGCCAGCAGCTTGTGGGGTGAGCAGTTCTTC

len: 15
v_gene: TRBV29-1
d_gene: -
j_gene: TRBJ1-3
abundance: many
CDR3aa: CSVEDVTGSGNTIYF
CDR3nt: TGCAGCGTTGAAGATGTGACGGGGTCCGGAAACACCATATATTTT

len: 16
v_gene: TRBV7-2
d_gene: -
j_gene: TRBJ2-7
abundance: -
CDR3aa: CASSSSAVRLDYEQYF
CDR3nt: TGTGCCAGCAGCTCCTCCGCAGTGAGACTAGACTACGAGCAGTACTTC

len: 14
v_gene: TRBV7-3
d_gene: -
j_gene: TRBJ1-3
abundance: once
CDR3aa: CASSSGGGGTTIYF
CDR3nt: TGTGCCAGCAGCTCGGGGGGCGGAGGAACCACCATATATTTT

len: 14
v_gene: TRBV7-2
d_gene: -
j_gene: TRBJ1-2
abundance: -
CDR3aa: CASSLNGGPYGYTF
CDR3nt: TGTGCCAGCAGCTTAAATGGGGGCCCCTATGGCTACACCTTC

len: 16
v_gene: TRBV11-2
d_gene: TRBD1
j_gene: TRBJ2-1
abundance: -
CDR3aa: CASSLRQGQPYNEQFF
CDR3nt: TGTGCCAGCAGCTTAAGACAGGGACAGCCATACAATGAGCAGTTCTTC

len: 10
v_gene: TRBV7-2
d_gene: -
j_gene: TRBJ1-4
abundance: -
CDR3aa: CASRVTGRIF
CDR3nt: TGTGCCAGCAGAGTAACGGGACGGATATTT

len: 11
v_gene: TRBV7-8
d_gene: -
j_gene: TRBJ1-2
abundance: few
CDR3aa: CASGIEYGYTF
CDR3nt: TGTGCCAGCGGTATTGAGTATGGCTACACCTTC

len: 16
v_gene: TRBV7-2
d_gene: TRBD1
j_gene: TRBJ2-2
abundance: -
CDR3aa: CASRTGQSRETQYLFF
CDR3nt: TGTGCCAGCCGAACGGGACAGTCGAGGGAGACCCAGTACCTGTTTTTT

len: 16
v_gene: TRBV10-1
d_gene: -
j_gene: TRBJ2-7
abundance: many
CDR3aa: CATKGSGPTDSYEQYF
CDR3nt: TGCGCCACAAAGGGTTCGGGGCCCACGGATTCCTACGAGCAGTACTTC

len: 15
v_gene: TRBV7-2
d_gene: TRBD1
j_gene: TRBJ1-5
abundance: -
CDR3aa: CASSWGTGWNQPRHF
CDR3nt: TGTGCCAGCAGCTGGGGGACAGGGTGGAATCAGCCCCGGCATTTT

len: 15
v_gene: TRBV9
d_gene: TRBD1
j_gene: TRBJ1-5
abundance: -
CDR3aa: CASSLFGQANQPQHF
CDR3nt: TGTGCCAGCAGTCTATTCGGACAGGCCAATCAGCCCCAGCATTTT

len: 14
v_gene: TRBV5-1
d_gene: -
j_gene: TRBJ2-1
abundance: -
CDR3aa: CASSWGATRNEQFF
CDR3nt: TGCGCCAGCAGCTGGGGGGCAACCAGAAATGAGCAGTTCTTC

len: 13
v_gene: TRBV19
d_gene: TRBD1
j_gene: TRBJ1-5
abundance: few
CDR3aa: CAVRDRVGQPQHF
CDR3nt: TGTGCCGTCCGGGACAGGGTAGGTCAGCCCCAGCATTTT

len: 13
v_gene: TRBV6-2/TRBV6-3
d_gene: -
j_gene: TRBJ1-1
abundance: -
CDR3aa: CATSGQMYTEAFF
CDR3nt: TGTGCCACCTCTGGACAGATGTACACTGAAGCTTTCTTT

len: 13
v_gene: TRBV20-1
d_gene: TRBD2
j_gene: TRBJ2-1
abundance: once
CDR3aa: CSSRLAGHKEQFF
CDR3nt: TGCAGTTCCAGACTAGCTGGGCACAAAGAGCAGTTCTTC

len: 14
v_gene: TRBV19
d_gene: -
j_gene: TRBJ2-7
abundance: -
CDR3aa: CASRTTGAREEQYF
CDR3nt: TGTGCCAGCAGGACAACCGGGGCGCGTGAGGAGCAGTACTTC

len: 13
v_gene: TRBV30
d_gene: TRBD1
j_gene: TRBJ1-5
abundance: many
CDR3aa: CAWRGTGDQPQHF
CDR3nt: TGTGCCTGGAGAGGGACAGGGGATCAGCCCCAGCATTTT

len: 11
v_gene: TRBV20-1
d_gene: -
j_gene: TRBJ1-2
abundance: -
CDR3aa: CSASQSNDQTF
CDR3nt: TGCAGCGCTAGCCAGAGCAATGACCAGACCTTC

len: 13
v_gene: TRBV6-1
d_gene: TRBD1
j_gene: TRBJ2-2
abundance: once
CDR3aa: CATRGRDTGEPLF
CDR3nt: TGTGCCACCAGGGGGCGCGACACCGGGGAGCCGCTTTTT

len: 17
v_gene: TRBV5-8
d_gene: -
j_gene: TRBJ1-2
abundance: -
CDR3aa: CASSLTRGGLPNYGYTF
CDR3nt: TGCGCCAGCAGTTTGACGCGGGGGGGGCTACCTAACTATGGCTACACCTTC

len: 13
v_gene: TRBV5-1
d_gene: -
j_gene: TRBJ2-3
abundance: -
CDR3aa: CASSGDNSGTQYF
CDR3nt: TGTGCCAGCAGTGGCGACAACTCAGGTACGCAGTATTTT

len: 14
v_gene: TRBV15
d_gene: -
j_gene: TRBJ2-7
abundance: -
CDR3aa: CATSRVAGPYEQYF
CDR3nt: TGTGCCACCAGCAGAGTGGCAGGGCCCTACGAGCAGTACTTC

len: 13
v_gene: TRBV20-1
d_gene: -
j_gene: TRBJ2-3
abundance: once
CDR3aa: CSASWGGTDTQYF
CDR3nt: TGCAGTGCTAGTTGGGGGGGCACAGATACGCAGTATTTT

len: 19
v_gene: TRBV15
d_gene: TRBD1
j_gene: TRBJ1-6
abundance: once
CDR3aa: CATSRDHEQGGRSNSPLHF
CDR3nt: TGTGCCACCAGCAGAGATCACGAGCAGGGGGGACGGTCCAATTCACCCCTCCACTTT

len: 15
v_gene: TRBV12-3/TRBV12-4
d_gene: -
j_gene: TRBJ1-3
abundance: -
CDR3aa: CASSPAPDSGNTIYF
CDR3nt: TGTGCCAGCAGTCCGGCTCCCGACTCCGGAAACACCATATATTTT

len: 16
v_gene: TRBV5-1
d_gene: TRBD1
j_gene: TRBJ2-7
abundance: -
CDR3aa: CASSLGRDRVTYEQYF
CDR3nt: TGCGCCAGCAGCTTGGGCCGGGACAGGGTGACCTACGAGCAGTACTTC

len: 13
v_gene: TRBV4-3
d_gene: TRBD1
j_gene: TRBJ1-1
abundance: -
CDR3aa: CANGRDRNTEAFF
CDR3nt: TGCGCCAACGGCCGGGACAGGAACACTGAAGCTTTCTTT